The rows below give T cell receptor beta chains drawn from one sample of a study of cytomegalovirus exposure and HLA in healthy donors. Clones were sequenced by immunoSEQ multiplex PCR, and TCRdb holds only the in-frame ones, with some missing. The sample lists under 150,000 clones, 82% occurring once. The sequencing input was PBMCs. Source of these receptors: a male donor in good health and CMV-seronegative. Each CDR3 is given with its conserved first and last residue. The order of the fields is clone size, D gene, J gene, V gene, CDR3 DNA, CDR3 protein. D genes are given only for firm matches. Part of the rows lack a size; the others show once, few, many or a class for expanded clones.

size: .; D: .; J: TRBJ2-5; V: TRBV4-3; DNA: TGCGCCAGCAGCCAAGACAGGAAAGAGACCCAGTACTTC; CDR3: CASSQDRKETQYF
size: few; D: .; J: TRBJ1-2; V: TRBV30; DNA: TGTGCCTGGAGTACTCCGGGGGGCTTTTGGGGCTACACCTTC; CDR3: CAWSTPGGFWGYTF
size: .; D: .; J: TRBJ2-7; V: TRBV4-3; DNA: TGCGCCAGCAGCCAAGGAGGGAACTACGAGCAGTACTTC; CDR3: CASSQGGNYEQYF
size: .; D: TRBD2; J: TRBJ2-2; V: TRBV10-3; DNA: TGTGCCATCAGGGGGAGGGCCGGGGAGCTGTTTTTT; CDR3: CAIRGRAGELFF
size: .; D: TRBD1; J: TRBJ1-3; V: TRBV18; DNA: TGTGCCAGCTCAACCCAGGGACAGAGCTCTGGAAACACCATATATTTT; CDR3: CASSTQGQSSGNTIYF
size: .; D: .; J: TRBJ1-5; V: TRBV30; DNA: TGTGCCTGGGCAGGGCTTCTCGATCAGCCCCAGCATTTT; CDR3: CAWAGLLDQPQHF
size: .; D: .; J: TRBJ2-3; V: TRBV30; DNA: TGTGCCTGGAGTCGGGGTTCAGATACGCAGTATTTT; CDR3: CAWSRGSDTQYF
size: .; D: .; J: TRBJ1-4; V: TRBV10-1; DNA: TGCGCCAACCCCCGGCGGGAAAAACTGTTTTTT; CDR3: CANPRREKLFF
size: few; D: TRBD2; J: TRBJ2-7; V: TRBV15; DNA: TGTGCCACCAGCAGGGAGGGACTAGCGGGAGATGAGCAGTACTTC; CDR3: CATSREGLAGDEQYF
size: .; D: TRBD1; J: TRBJ2-3; V: TRBV29-1; DNA: TGCAGCGTTGAAGTCCGAAGGGACAGGGGGTATACGCAGTATTTT; CDR3: CSVEVRRDRGYTQYF
size: .; D: .; J: TRBJ2-7; V: TRBV21-1; DNA: TGTGCCAGCAGCAAAGGGCCCAACTTGGGACATACCTGGTACGAGCAGTACTTC; CDR3: CASSKGPNLGHTWYEQYF
size: .; D: TRBD1; J: TRBJ1-1; V: TRBV4-1; DNA: TGCGCCAGCAGCCAGGGACAGGGTGGTCTCACTGAAGCTTTCTTT; CDR3: CASSQGQGGLTEAFF
size: .; D: .; J: TRBJ1-2; V: TRBV6-5; DNA: TGTGCCAGCGGATCCAGACAGACCTATGGCTACACCTTC; CDR3: CASGSRQTYGYTF
size: .; D: .; J: TRBJ2-2; V: TRBV7-9; DNA: TGTGCCAGCAGCTCGAATCTCGCAGGGCACGGGGAGCTGTTTTTT; CDR3: CASSSNLAGHGELFF
size: .; D: .; J: TRBJ2-2; V: TRBV4-2; DNA: TGTGCCAGCAGCCAAGAGGTCGAGGGCAGATCGATTACCGGGGAGCTGTTTTTT; CDR3: CASSQEVEGRSITGELFF
size: .; D: TRBD2; J: TRBJ2-7; V: TRBV9; DNA: TGTGCCAGCAGCTTCAGCGGGAACTCCTACGAGCAGTACTTC; CDR3: CASSFSGNSYEQYF
size: .; D: .; J: TRBJ2-3; V: TRBV19; DNA: TGTGCCACCGCGGGGTCTACTAGCACAGATACGCAGTATTTT; CDR3: CATAGSTSTDTQYF
size: .; D: TRBD1; J: TRBJ2-7; V: TRBV7-9; DNA: TGTGCCAGCAGCCGCGACAGGGGGGAAACCTACGAGCAGTACTTC; CDR3: CASSRDRGETYEQYF
size: .; D: .; J: TRBJ2-3; V: TRBV2; DNA: TGTGCCAGCATCCGAGTTACAGATACGCAGTATTTT; CDR3: CASIRVTDTQYF
size: .; D: TRBD2; J: TRBJ2-3; V: TRBV4-3; DNA: TGCGCCAGCAGCCTCTCCCGGTTCGGAGCGGGAGGAGCAGATACGCAGTATTTT; CDR3: CASSLSRFGAGGADTQYF
size: .; D: .; J: TRBJ2-1; V: TRBV19; DNA: TGTGCCAGTAAACTGAACAATGAGCAGTTCTTC; CDR3: CASKLNNEQFF
size: .; D: .; J: TRBJ1-1; V: TRBV7-9; DNA: TGTTCCAGCAGCTTTGGAGGGGCTGGCACTGAAGCTTTCTTT; CDR3: CSSSFGGAGTEAFF
size: few; D: .; J: TRBJ1-1; V: TRBV7-2; DNA: TGTGCCAGCAGCTTAGCCATGGGGCCTGAAGCTTTCTTT; CDR3: CASSLAMGPEAFF